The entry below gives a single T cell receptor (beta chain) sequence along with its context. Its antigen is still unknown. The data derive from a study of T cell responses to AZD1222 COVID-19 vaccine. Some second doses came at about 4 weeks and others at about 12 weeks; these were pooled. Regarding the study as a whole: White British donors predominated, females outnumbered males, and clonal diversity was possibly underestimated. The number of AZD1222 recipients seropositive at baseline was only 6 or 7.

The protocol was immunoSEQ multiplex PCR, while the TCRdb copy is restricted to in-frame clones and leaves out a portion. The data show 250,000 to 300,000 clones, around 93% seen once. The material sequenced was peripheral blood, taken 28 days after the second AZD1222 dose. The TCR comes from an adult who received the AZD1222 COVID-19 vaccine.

CDR3 bases: TGTGCCAGCAGAAGGGACAGGGGAGGCGGCTACACCTTC. Translated: CASRRDRGGGYTF. V usage is TRBV11-1 and J usage is TRBJ1-2, with 10 positions matching TRBD1. This CDR3 comprises 13 residues. Germline CDR1 is SGHAT and CDR2 is FQDESV (reference sequence). The V gene end was trimmed by 6 bases and the J gene end by 8 bases; junction bases not matched to a gene: 6. The complete variable domain, with remaining parts taken from reference TRBV11-1 and TRBJ1-2, reads EAEVAQSPRYKITEKSQAVAFWCDPISGHATLYWYRQILGQGPELLVQFQDESVVDDSQLPKDRFSAERLKGVDSTLKIQPAELGDSAMYLCASRRDRGGGYTFGSGTRLTVV.